This T cell receptor (beta chain) was sequenced during a study of beta chain features in type 1 diabetes. Study in general: Age, gender and cell yields were alike across patients and healthy donors.

Each sorted population was over 98% pure. After removal of 6 bases from V and 0 bases from J, the junction contained 5 bases not matched to a gene. The V gene's germline CDR1 is MNHNS and CDR2 SASEGT. The CDR3 has 15 amino acids. The whole isolated RNA underwent reverse transcription, so sequencing captured expressed TCRB transcripts. Repertoires were generated with immunoSEQ multiplex PCR, while TCRdb's copy carries only in-frame clones and drops some. This repertoire shows about 150,000 clones, under 9.5% found once; its top ten account for about 0.6%. The specimen was central memory CD4+ T cells from blood. The receptor comes from a man aged 18 to 30 in good health. This chain joins TRBV6-1 and TRBJ1-1; 9 nucleotides align to TRBD1. As DNA, the CDR3 is TGTGCCAGCAGCGAACGGGACAGGGTGAACACTGAAGCTTTCTTT. It specifies CASSERDRVNTEAFF.